These 31 T cell receptor beta chains originate from one sample sequenced in a study of blood T cell repertoires in COVID-19. Clones were sequenced by immunoSEQ multiplex PCR, and TCRdb holds only the in-frame ones, with some missing. The sample records around 170,000 clones, about 86% being singletons. The sequenced sample consisted of peripheral blood. These receptors were taken from a man aged 25-45 years with active or convalescent COVID-19.

CDR3 sequence (DNA): TGTGCCAGCAGCTTCCGGGAACAAGTCTGGCAGACCCAGTACTTC. This sequence encodes CASSFREQVWQTQYF. V is TRBV11-2 and J is TRBJ2-5; tentative D call: TRBD2 (5 bases). Trimming took 3 bases from V and 6 from J, leaving 17 bases between them. Germline V lookup: CDR1 SGHAT, CDR2 FQNNGV. The CDR3 consists of 15 residues.

The chain is built from TRBV3-1 (or the pseudogene TRBV3-2) and TRBJ1-2; D is perhaps TRBD1 (6 bases). Between the trimmed V and J ends, which lost 5 bases and 8 bases, there was a span of 15 bases. Germline CDR1 is LGHDT and CDR2 is YNNKEL (reference sequence). The CDR3 consists of 13 residues. This CDR3 is CASSSLRDTGYTF. The CDR3 nucleotides are TGTGCCAGCAGCTCACTCCGGGACACGGGCTACACCTTC.

This chain links TRBV2 with TRBJ2-2, with TRBD2 matching 9 bases. V shed 4 bases and J 3 bases; nucleotides not matched to a gene: 9. Looked up from germline, CDR1 is SNHLY and CDR2 is FYNNEI. The CDR3 totals 17 residues. The CDR3 is CASSGVSGRWDTGELFF. Written as DNA, the CDR3 is TGTGCCAGCAGTGGGGTTAGCGGGAGATGGGACACCGGGGAGCTGTTTTTT.

The chain joins TRBV7-9 to TRBJ2-3; possibly TRBD2 for D (6 bases). The germline gives CDR1 SEHNR, CDR2 FQNEAQ (reference sequence). V was shortened by 7 bases and J by 0 bases, with 23 bases between the two germline ends. The CDR3 has 18 amino acids. CDR3 loop: CASTPGSAGLISTDTQYF. CDR3 sequence (DNA): TGTGCCAGCACCCCGGGGTCCGCGGGGCTGATTAGCACAGATACGCAGTATTTT.

The genes are TRBV25-1 and TRBJ1-4; 8 positions agree with TRBD1. Per the germline V gene, CDR1 is MGHDK and CDR2 is SYGVNS. V gave up 3 bases and J gave up 5 bases; unmatched junction bases: 11. This CDR3 comprises 17 residues. The CDR3 sequence: CASSDPQSTGENEKLFF. The CDR3 coding sequence is TGTGCCAGCAGTGATCCTCAGTCGACAGGGGAGAATGAAAAACTGTTTTTT. Full variable domain (rest looked up from reference TRBV25-1 and TRBJ1-4): EADIYQTPRYLVIGTGKKITLECSQTMGHDKMYWYQQDPGMELHLIHYSYGVNSTEKGDLSSESTVSRIRTEHFPLTLESARPSHTSQYLCASSDPQSTGENEKLFFGSGTQLSVL.

The V and J genes are TRBV7-9 and TRBJ2-7; D gene unclear. The CDR3 is 11 residues long. CDR1 is SEHNR, CDR2 FQNEAQ, per germline (reference sequence). Trimming stripped 5 bases from V and 5 bases from J, with 7 bases between. CDR3 residues: CASSPFNEQYF. The CDR3, as DNA: TGTGCCAGCAGCCCCTTTAACGAGCAGTACTTC.

The rearrangement uses TRBV30 and TRBJ1-3; 7 nucleotides align to TRBD1. In germline, CDR1 is GTSNPN, CDR2 SVGIG (reference sequence). The CDR3 sequence is 14 residues long. V dropped 5 bases and J dropped 4; count of bases not matched to a gene: 8. The CDR3 nucleotides read TGTGCCTGGGGGCAGTGGACAGGCGGAAACACCATATATTTT. Translating gives CAWGQWTGGNTIYF.

The chain uses TRBV27 and TRBJ1-1, with D maybe TRBD1 (6 bases). Germline lookup yields CDR1 MNHEY and CDR2 SMNVEV (reference sequence). V lost 4 bases and J lost 1, with 13 bases in between. The CDR3 runs 15 residues. CDR3 sequence: CASSWTGTPNTEAFF. The CDR3 DNA sequence: TGTGCCAGCAGTTGGACCGGGACACCGAACACTGAAGCTTTCTTT.

CDR3 amino acids: CASSPFGQGYYEQYF. CDR3 nucleotides: TGTGCCAGCAGCCCGTTCGGACAGGGATACTACGAGCAGTACTTC. This chain uses TRBV9 with TRBJ2-7, with TRBD1 matching 8 bases. This CDR3 has 15 residues. CDR1 and CDR2 from the germline V gene are SGDLS and YYNGEE. V lost 4 bases to trimming and J lost 3 bases; unmatched junction nucleotides: 9.

The V call is TRBV7-2, the J call TRBJ2-2; TRBD2 aligns across 12 bases. Per germline, CDR1 SGHTA and CDR2 FQGNSA. V was clipped by 5 bases and J by 4 bases; unmatched bases: 2. The CDR3 is made up of 15 amino acids. CDR3 region: CASSGTSGFTGELFF. The DNA of the CDR3 is TGTGCCAGCAGCGGGACTAGCGGGTTCACCGGGGAGCTGTTTTTT.

As DNA, the CDR3 is TGTGCCAGCAGTCCGGAGGGGGCCCTTAATGAAAAACTGTTTTTT. Translated: CASSPEGALNEKLFF. The gene calls are TRBV6-5 and TRBJ1-4; TRBD1 agrees at 7 bases. CDR1 is MNHEY and CDR2 is SVGAGI in the germline V gene. CDR3 length equals 15 residues. The junction had 7 bases not matched to a gene; V was cut back by 5 bases and J by 4 bases.

CDR3 bases: TGTGCCAGCAAGGGACAGGGGAGTAACTATGGCTACACCTTC. Translated: CASKGQGSNYGYTF. V gene TRBV25-1 combines with J gene TRBJ1-2, with 10 bases identical to TRBD1. This CDR3 comprises 14 residues. Germline V gene data show CDR1 as MGHDK and CDR2 as SYGVNS. V trimming: 7 bases; J trimming: 1 base; junction bases outside the gene matches: 3.

The chain uses TRBV25-1 and TRBJ1-2; unclear D gene. This CDR3 spans 14 amino acids. The germline V gene encodes CDR1 MGHDK and CDR2 SYGVNS. Trimming left V 5 bases short and J 2 bases short, with 12 bases between. CDR3 sequence reads: CASSSRGVNYGYTF. CDR3 bases: TGTGCCAGCAGTTCGCGGGGTGTGAACTATGGCTACACCTTC.

This clone occurred a few times. This CDR3 is CASSHQRGQGDTQYF. The CDR3 bases are TGTGCCAGCAGTCATCAGCGGGGGCAGGGGGATACGCAGTATTTT. The chain uses TRBV3-1 (or the pseudogene TRBV3-2) and TRBJ2-3, with TRBD2 matching 8 bases. Germline loops: CDR1 LGHDT, CDR2 YNNKEL (reference sequence). J lost 6 bases, V lost 6 bases, and 11 bases had no gene match. This CDR3 is 15 amino acids long.

This clone was detected only once. The chain combines TRBV12-5 with TRBJ2-3; no clear D. This CDR3 is 15 amino acids long. V was trimmed by 0 bases and J by 0 bases, leaving 7 bases between them. CDR1 LGHNT and CDR2 FRNRAP come from the germline V gene. CDR3 loop: CASGLVQWSTDTQYF. CDR3 coding DNA: TGTGCTAGTGGTTTGGTACAGTGGAGCACAGATACGCAGTATTTT.

V and J are TRBV2 and TRBJ2-2, with D possibly matching TRBD1 (6 bases). This CDR3 is built from 16 residues. Germline V CDR1 and CDR2: SNHLY, FYNNEI. The germline V and J ends were trimmed by 2 bases and 4 bases, with 14 bases remaining between them. The CDR3 sequence is CASSERGQGSTGELFF. Here the CDR3 DNA reads TGTGCCAGCAGTGAAAGGGGTCAGGGGAGCACCGGGGAGCTGTTTTTT.

This chain connects TRBV30 to TRBJ2-1, with 8 bases aligning to TRBD2. J lost 0 bases, V lost 4 bases, and 2 bases had no gene match. The CDR3 totals 14 residues. The germline CDR1 and CDR2 sequences are GTSNPN and SVGIG (reference sequence). CDR3 sequence reads: CAWNAGGSYNEQFF. CDR3 bases: TGTGCCTGGAACGCGGGAGGCTCCTACAATGAGCAGTTCTTC.

This clone has just a few counts. The rearrangement links TRBV25-1 to TRBJ2-6; perhaps TRBD2 as D (5 bases). Germline lookup yields CDR1 MGHDK and CDR2 SYGVNS. Trimming took off 3 bases at V and 2 bases at J, with 11 bases between the two ends. CDR3 size: 16 residues. In DNA form, the CDR3 reads TGTGCCAGCAGTGACGAGCCGGGAACTGGGGCCAACGTCCTGACTTTC. It is translated as CASSDEPGTGANVLTF.

The V gene is TRBV6-6, the J gene TRBJ2-3; TRBD2 is a possible D gene (5 bases). The CDR3 has 14 residues. The V end was cut by 2 bases, the J end by 2 bases, with 8 bases between. Germline CDR1 is MNHNY and CDR2 is SVGAGI (reference sequence). The CDR3 is CASSYRDPTDTQYF. DNA of the CDR3: TGTGCCAGCAGTTACCGGGATCCCACAGATACGCAGTATTTT.

The rearrangement links TRBV3-1 (or the pseudogene TRBV3-2) to TRBJ1-2, with 7 bases matching TRBD1. V lost 8 bases to trimming and J lost 13 bases; unmatched junction nucleotides: 13. Germline values: CDR1 LGHDT, CDR2 YNNKEL (reference sequence). The CDR3 length is 12 residues. The CDR3 loop is CASLHGTAPPTF. The CDR3 nucleotides read TGTGCCAGCCTACATGGGACAGCTCCTCCCACCTTC.

To note about this clone: This CDR3 is also generated by other DNA sequences in the sample. The V gene is TRBV27, the J gene TRBJ1-1, with 7 bases fitting TRBD1. This CDR3 is built from 14 residues. Germline CDR1 and CDR2: MNHEY and SMNVEV (reference sequence). V shed 5 bases, J shed 0 bases, and the junction held 3 bases outside the gene matches. CDR3 coding DNA: TGTGCCAGCAGTCGACAGGGCTTGAACACTGAAGCTTTCTTT. Residues: CASSRQGLNTEAFF.

This sequence joins TRBV4-2 and TRBJ1-3; 7 bases are a match to TRBD1. The CDR3 runs 15 residues. V dropped 4 bases and J dropped 2; count of bases not matched to a gene: 5. Germline values: CDR1 LGHNA, CDR2 YNFKEQ. This CDR3 is CASSRGTETGNTIYF. The CDR3, as DNA: TGTGCCAGCAGCCGTGGGACAGAAACTGGAAACACCATATATTTT.

The chain joins TRBV27 to TRBJ1-2, with D maybe TRBD1 (5 bases). From germline, CDR1 is MNHEY and CDR2 SMNVEV (reference sequence). Trimming took off 2 bases at V and 2 bases at J, with 9 bases between the two ends. The CDR3 sequence is 14 residues long. CDR3 sequence reads: CASSLSRTNYGYTF. The CDR3 nucleotides read TGTGCCAGCAGTTTAAGCAGGACAAACTATGGCTACACCTTC.

The rearrangement joins TRBV9 to TRBJ2-3; 7 nucleotides match TRBD1. The CDR3 is 14 residues long. Germline V gene sequence: CDR1 SGDLS, CDR2 YYNGEE. J was trimmed by 4 bases and V by 3 bases; bases with no gene match: 5. In DNA, the CDR3 is TGTGCCAGCAGCGACAGGGGTGGAGCAGATACGCAGTATTTT. It specifies CASSDRGGADTQYF.

This clone came up a few times. The chain uses TRBV10-3 and TRBJ1-4; 9 bases fit TRBD1. The V and J ends lost 5 bases and 6 bases, in that order; junction bases with no gene match: 4. CDR1 is ENHRY, CDR2 SYGVKD, per germline. The CDR3 is made up of 14 amino acids. CDR3 sequence reads: CAISSDRGDEKLFF. In DNA, the CDR3 is TGTGCCATCAGTTCCGACAGGGGGGATGAAAAACTGTTTTTT.

The DNA for the CDR3 is TGTGCCAGCAGCGTAGGAGGACTAGCCGGCTCCTACGAGCAGTACTTC. It yields the protein CASSVGGLAGSYEQYF. V is TRBV9 and J is TRBJ2-7; 8 positions agree with TRBD2. V lost 0 bases to trimming and J lost 0 bases; unmatched junction nucleotides: 5. This CDR3 has 16 residues. Germline V gene data show CDR1 as SGDLS and CDR2 as YYNGEE.

The V gene is TRBV5-6, the J gene TRBJ2-5; tentatively, D is TRBD1 (6 bases). The CDR3 contains 15 residues. The germline gives CDR1 SGHDT, CDR2 YYEEEE. Trimming shortened V by 6 bases and J by 5 bases, and 20 bases separated the two germline ends. DNA of the CDR3: TGTGCCAGCACCGTTTATAATAACAGGGCCGAGACCCAGTACTTC. Amino acids: CASTVYNNRAETQYF.

Only a few counts were recorded for this clone. This sequence joins TRBV6-6 and TRBJ1-5; 8 bases line up with TRBD1. The CDR3 has 16 amino acids. V lost 2 bases to trimming and J lost 2 bases; unmatched junction nucleotides: 5. Per germline, CDR1 MNHNY and CDR2 SVGAGI (reference sequence). In DNA form, the CDR3 reads TGTGCCAGCAGTTACCCGGGACAGGTGGGCAATCAGCCCCAGCATTTT. It specifies CASSYPGQVGNQPQHF.

The V call is TRBV11-3, the J call TRBJ2-7, with D hard to call. Between the trimmed V and J ends, which lost 5 bases and 3 bases, there was a span of 8 bases. Per germline, CDR1 SGHNT and CDR2 YENEEA. CDR3 size: 12 residues. Written as DNA, the CDR3 is TGTGCCAGCAGCGCCGGTGGCTACGAGCAGTACGTC. This codes for CASSAGGYEQYV.

The chain links TRBV28 to TRBJ2-7; 9 positions agree with TRBD1. The CDR3 has 14 residues. V shed 4 bases, J shed 3 bases, and the junction held 4 bases outside the gene matches. Germline assignment: CDR1 MDHEN and CDR2 SYDVKM. This chain's CDR3 is CASSSGTGSYEQYF. The DNA for the CDR3 is TGTGCCAGCAGTTCCGGGACAGGGAGCTACGAGCAGTACTTC.

The chain is built from TRBV7-2 and TRBJ2-5; tentative D call: TRBD2 (6 bases). Germline loops: CDR1 SGHTA, CDR2 FQGNSA. With 10 bases removed from V and 5 bases from J, the gap between germline ends came to 32 bases. This CDR3 comprises 18 residues. The chain's CDR3 is CATHTSSLRGRSIETQYF. The CDR3 DNA is TGTGCCACTCACACCTCCTCGTTGCGGGGAAGGTCTATCGAGACCCAGTACTTC.